Presented here are 25 T cell receptor beta chains from one specimen sequenced in a study of T cell responses to AZD1222 COVID-19 vaccine. The method was immunoSEQ multiplex PCR; TCRdb's version includes in-frame clones alone and lacks a portion of them. The sample includes 91,000 or so clones, 80% to 95% of them seen just once. Here the sequenced sample was peripheral blood, taken 28 days after the second AZD1222 dose. Source of these receptors: an adult who received the AZD1222 COVID-19 vaccine.

The chain is built from TRBV6-4 and TRBJ1-1, with 7 bases matching TRBD1. The V gene end was trimmed by 6 bases and the J gene end by 3 bases; junction bases not matched to a gene: 4. CDR3 size: 13 residues. The germline CDR1 and CDR2 sequences are MRHNA and SNTAGT. The CDR3 DNA follows: TGTGCCAGCAGCAGGGGGTTGTACACTGAAGCTTTCTTT. Translation: CASSRGLYTEAFF.

This clone was found once. This chain joins TRBV6-2 or TRBV6-3 and TRBJ1-1; D might be TRBD1 (5 bases). V lost 5 bases, J lost 3 bases, and 16 bases lay in between. CDR1 is MNHEY and CDR2 is SVGEGT in the germline V gene. The CDR3 length is 15 residues. CDR3 sequence reads: CASSRPSRGYTEAFF. The CDR3 DNA follows: TGTGCCAGCAGTAGGCCCTCTCGGGGGTACACTGAAGCTTTCTTT.

The J gene is TRBJ1-2, the V gene TRBV18; D is ambiguous. Trimming removed 3 bases at V and 5 bases at J, with 13 bases between. The CDR3 has 14 residues. The germline V gene has CDR1 KGHSH and CDR2 LQKENI. CDR3 sequence (DNA): TGTGCCAGCTCACCCCTCGAAGAAACTTATGGCTACACCTTC. Protein product: CASSPLEETYGYTF.

J is TRBJ1-2 and V is TRBV27; weak D call: TRBD1 (5 bases). V was pared by 5 bases and J by 1 base, with 20 bases between. Germline V gene lookup returns CDR1 MNHEY and CDR2 SMNVEV (reference sequence). The CDR3 loop spans 17 amino acids. CDR3 DNA sequence: TGTGCCAGCAGTCCCAGACAGCCTGACGGCCGTAACTATGGCTACACCTTC. Translation: CASSPRQPDGRNYGYTF.

This clone appeared a single time. V usage is TRBV18 and J usage is TRBJ1-1; D gene unclear. The CDR3 runs 15 residues. Germline-derived CDR1 and CDR2 are KGHSH and LQKENI. Trimming removed 0 bases at V and 0 bases at J, with 8 bases between. The CDR3 is CASSPPNGVNTEAFF. The DNA for the CDR3 is TGTGCCAGCTCACCACCGAATGGGGTGAACACTGAAGCTTTCTTT. Full variable domain (missing parts from reference TRBV18 and TRBJ1-1): NAGVMQNPRHLVRRRGQEARLRCSPMKGHSHVYWYRQLPEEGLKFMVYLQKENIIDESGMPKERFSAEFPKEGPSILRIQQVVRGDSAAYFCASSPPNGVNTEAFFGQGTRLTVV.

The V call is TRBV29-1, the J call TRBJ1-1; TRBD1 might be the D (5 bases). In germline, CDR1 is SQVTM, CDR2 ANQGSEA. The CDR3 runs to 14 residues. Trimming pared 7 bases from V and 2 bases from J, leaving 17 bases between. The CDR3: CSGTLRASNTEAFF. DNA of the CDR3: TGCAGCGGGACTCTCAGGGCTAGTAACACTGAAGCTTTCTTT.

The table lists this clone with a count of one. The chain links TRBV19 to TRBJ2-1, with 9 bases identical to TRBD2. Germline trimming cut 2 bases from V and 4 bases from J; bases unmatched to any gene: 12. The germline CDR1 and CDR2 sequences are LNHDA and SQIVND (reference sequence). The CDR3 has 18 amino acids. The CDR3 DNA follows: TGTGCCAGTAGTATAAGGGCTCTTTCTAGCGGGGCGTACAATGAGCAGTTCTTC. Amino acids: CASSIRALSSGAYNEQFF.

CDR3 sequence: CASSLGRLRGTGYNSPLHF. The CDR3 DNA sequence: TGCGCCAGCAGCTTGGGGCGTTTGAGGGGGACCGGCTATAATTCACCCCTCCACTTT. This rearrangement joins TRBV5-1 to TRBJ1-6; tentatively, D is TRBD1 (6 bases). Germline-derived CDR1 and CDR2 are SGHRS and YFSETQ. V shed 0 bases and J shed 3 bases, with 19 bases lying between them. The CDR3 loop spans 19 amino acids. Variable domain in full (rest from reference TRBV5-1 and TRBJ1-6): KAGVTQTPRYLIKTRGQQVTLSCSPISGHRSVSWYQQTPGQGLQFLFEYFSETQRNKGNFPGRFSGRQFSNSRSEMNVSTLELGDSALYLCASSLGRLRGTGYNSPLHFGNGTRLTVT.

This chain joins TRBV6-1 and TRBJ1-2; no clear D. CDR3 size: 14 residues. Trimming stripped 2 bases from V and 3 bases from J, with 10 bases between. Per germline, CDR1 MNHNS and CDR2 SASEGT. CDR3 in amino acids: CASSERGGDYGYTF. DNA for the CDR3: TGTGCCAGCAGTGAACGAGGCGGAGACTATGGCTACACCTTC.

V usage is TRBV19 and J usage is TRBJ2-2; TRBD1 aligns across 10 bases. CDR3 size: 16 residues. Germline V gene sequence: CDR1 LNHDA, CDR2 SQIVND (reference sequence). With V trimmed by 1 base and J by 6 bases, 5 bases remained unmatched. CDR3 protein: CASSIGGTGAAGELFF. The CDR3 bases are TGTGCCAGTAGTATAGGAGGGACAGGGGCCGCCGGGGAGCTGTTTTTT.

This clone came up once. The chain has TRBV7-8 and TRBJ1-1; D is unresolved. Germline CDR1 and CDR2: SGHVS and FQNEAQ. The V gene lost 1 base and the J gene lost 1 base, with 4 bases spanning the gap. The CDR3 runs 13 residues. CDR3 DNA: TGTGCCAGCAGCTTAGGGCGGAACACTGAAGCTTTCTTT. As protein: CASSLGRNTEAFF.

A few counts support this clone. The CDR3 DNA reads as TGTGCCAGTAGTATAGCGCGAGGGAGTCTGCTCGGCAATCAGCCCCAGCATTTT. Translation gives CASSIARGSLLGNQPQHF. The chain has TRBV19 and TRBJ1-5; D ambiguous. Germline V CDR1 and CDR2: LNHDA, SQIVND (reference sequence). V was pared by 1 base and J by 2 bases, with 18 bases between. The CDR3 runs to 18 residues.

J is TRBJ1-2 and V is TRBV6-1; D uncertain. The V gene lost 2 bases and the J gene lost 7 bases, with 20 bases spanning the gap. CDR3 length equals 16 residues. Germline-derived CDR1 and CDR2 are MNHNS and SASEGT. The CDR3 loop is CASSEMEGWSAGGYTF. Written as DNA, the CDR3 is TGTGCCAGCAGTGAAATGGAGGGTTGGTCTGCTGGTGGCTACACCTTC.

This chain uses TRBV11-3 with TRBJ2-7, with D possibly matching TRBD1 (6 bases). V was pared by 11 bases and J by 5 bases, with 16 bases between. Germline loops: CDR1 SGHNT, CDR2 YENEEA. The CDR3 is 12 amino acids. The DNA for the CDR3 is TGTGCCTCGTCACGGACAGAAAACGAGCAGTACTTC. Protein: CASSRTENEQYF.

This clone occurred a few times. The J gene is TRBJ1-4, the V gene TRBV19; no definite D call. This CDR3 has 14 amino acids. Germline V gene data show CDR1 as LNHDA and CDR2 as SQIVND (reference sequence). V lost 5 bases to trimming and J lost 0 bases, with 7 bases between them. The CDR3 nucleotides are TGTGCCAGTAGTGACCCCGCAACTAATGAAAAACTGTTTTTT. Translating it yields CASSDPATNEKLFF.

The chain is built from TRBV7-2 and TRBJ1-1; D is undetermined. Germline CDR1 and CDR2: SGHTA and FQGNSA. Trimming took 5 bases from V and 5 from J, leaving 12 bases between them. The length of the CDR3 is 13 residues. The CDR3 is CASSQPPLTEAFF. The CDR3 DNA reads as TGTGCCAGCAGCCAACCTCCGCTGACTGAAGCTTTCTTT.

The chain carries TRBV11-3 and TRBJ1-2; tentative D call: TRBD1 (5 bases). CDR3 length: 17 residues. In germline, CDR1 is SGHNT, CDR2 YENEEA. V was shortened by 1 base and J by 2 bases, with 17 bases between the two germline ends. The CDR3 DNA reads as TGTGCCAGCAGCTTAGTCTTTTTGGGCAGGGTCAACTATGGCTACACCTTC. It codes for CASSLVFLGRVNYGYTF.

The V gene is TRBV6-1, the J gene TRBJ2-2; 8 bases map to TRBD1. V lost 2 bases, J lost 0 bases, and 2 bases stayed unmatched. Germline-derived CDR1 and CDR2 are MNHNS and SASEGT. The CDR3 has 16 residues. The CDR3 nucleotides are TGTGCCAGCAGTGAACACAGGGGGGCGAACACCGGGGAGCTGTTTTTT. This encodes CASSEHRGANTGELFF.

The chain employs TRBV6-5 and TRBJ2-4; TRBD2 is a possible D gene (5 bases). Germline V gives CDR1 MNHEY, CDR2 SVGAGI. CDR3 size: 13 residues. In nucleotides, the CDR3 is TGTTCCATACGCACGGAGGCGAAAAACATTCAGTACTTC. Protein: CSIRTEAKNIQYF.

This clone was observed a handful of times. This rearrangement joins TRBV5-4 to TRBJ1-2; possibly TRBD1 for D (6 bases). The CDR3 is 13 residues long. Per germline, CDR1 SGHNT and CDR2 YYREEE (reference sequence). V lost 2 bases and J 4 bases, leaving 9 bases between the germline ends. The CDR3 nucleotides read TGTGCCAGCAGCTTCCCAGGGGCCTATGGCTACACCTTC. It is translated as CASSFPGAYGYTF.

The chain carries TRBV6-6 and TRBJ2-1; possibly TRBD1 or TRBD2 for D (5 bases each). The germline CDR1 and CDR2 sequences are MNHNY and SVGAGI (reference sequence). The germline V and J ends were trimmed by 2 bases and 6 bases, with 11 bases remaining between them. CDR3 length: 14 residues. The CDR3 nucleotides are TGTGCCAGCAGTTACATCGGGGCCGGCAATGAGCAGTTCTTC. The encoded protein is CASSYIGAGNEQFF.

This clone showed up just once. This chain uses TRBV6-5 with TRBJ2-5; 7 nucleotides agree with TRBD2. Germline V gene sequence: CDR1 MNHEY, CDR2 SVGAGI. With V trimmed by 9 bases and J by 2 bases, 6 bases remained unmatched. This CDR3 is 13 amino acids long. CDR3 coding DNA: TGTGCCAGTGGGAGGGAACAACAAGAGACCCAGTACTTC. Protein product: CASGREQQETQYF.

The CDR3 coding sequence is TGTGCCAGCAGTGACAGGGGGCACAATGAGCAGTTCTTC. Amino acid sequence: CASSDRGHNEQFF. The V and J genes are TRBV6-6 and TRBJ2-1; 10 bases map to TRBD1. V lost 5 bases, J lost 5 bases, and 0 bases stayed unmatched. The CDR3 has 13 residues. Looked up from germline, CDR1 is MNHNY and CDR2 is SVGAGI (reference sequence).

The chain has TRBV19 and TRBJ2-7; tentative D call: TRBD2 (5 bases). Trimming removed 0 bases from V and 1 base from J, with 7 bases in between. The CDR3 length is 14 residues. Germline values: CDR1 LNHDA, CDR2 SQIVND (reference sequence). The CDR3 DNA sequence: TGTGCCAGTAGTATAGACGGGGAATCCTACGAGCAGTACTTC. Protein product: CASSIDGESYEQYF.

V and J are TRBV29-1 and TRBJ1-4; 11 bases line up with TRBD1. Germline CDR1 is SQVTM and CDR2 is ANQGSEA. V shed 7 bases and J 7 bases; nucleotides not matched to a gene: 2. The length of the CDR3 is 12 residues. The CDR3 DNA reads as TGCAGCGCCGGGACAGGGGGTGAAAAACTGTTTTTT. Translating gives CSAGTGGEKLFF.